This entry lists 10 T cell receptor beta chains sequenced from one sample in a study of cytomegalovirus exposure and HLA in healthy donors. Profiling relied on immunoSEQ multiplex PCR, and the TCRdb table lists in-frame clones only, not all of them. This sample has approximately 58,000 clones; 85% to 95% occur once, and the top ten carry approximately 5%. Sequencing was performed on PBMCs. These receptors all come from a woman aged 18-30 years in good health and CMV-seropositive.

In nucleotides, the CDR3 is TGCGCCAGCAGTCCCAGGCAGGGGACCGGGGAGCTGTTTTTT. Its translation: CASSPRQGTGELFF. The chain is built from TRBV5-1 and TRBJ2-2; the D gene is possibly TRBD1 (6 bases). Germline V gene data show CDR1 as SGHRS and CDR2 as YFSETQ. The CDR3 extends over 14 amino acids. V gave up 5 bases and J gave up 5 bases, with 13 bases separating them. The full variable domain, completed using reference TRBV5-1 and TRBJ2-2, is KAGVTQTPRYLIKTRGQQVTLSCSPISGHRSVSWYQQTPGQGLQFLFEYFSETQRNKGNFPGRFSGRQFSNSRSEMNVSTLELGDSALYLCASSPRQGTGELFFGEGSRLTVL.

This sequence joins TRBV7-8 and TRBJ1-5, with D possibly TRBD1 on 5 matching bases. Germline lookup yields CDR1 SGHVS and CDR2 FQNEAQ. There are 13 residues in the CDR3. V gave up 4 bases and J gave up 1 base, with 5 bases separating them. The CDR3 reads CASSWGSNQPQHF. The CDR3 nucleotides read TGTGCCAGCAGCTGGGGCAGCAATCAGCCCCAGCATTTT.

This rearrangement joins TRBV9 to TRBJ2-3, with D possibly TRBD2 on 6 matching bases. Germline loops: CDR1 SGDLS, CDR2 YYNGEE. The CDR3 loop spans 14 amino acids. With 4 bases removed from V and 3 bases from J, the gap between germline ends came to 12 bases. CDR3 bases: TGTGCCAGCAGCCCCCGGACTACAACAGATACGCAGTATTTT. Translated, it gives CASSPRTTTDTQYF.

The chain links TRBV6-6 to TRBJ1-2; 7 bases are shared with TRBD1. V gave up 11 bases and J gave up 0 bases; unmatched junction bases: 6. The germline V gene has CDR1 MNHNY and CDR2 SVGAGI (reference sequence). The CDR3 length is 13 residues. The CDR3, as DNA: TGTGCCGTGGGACAGTCAGCTAACTATGGCTACACCTTC. Translating gives CAVGQSANYGYTF.

The gene calls are TRBV27 and TRBJ2-7, with 10 positions matching TRBD1. The CDR3 spans 14 residues. The trim removed 5 bases at V and 3 bases at J, leaving 4 bases unmatched. Per the germline V gene, CDR1 is MNHEY and CDR2 is SMNVEV (reference sequence). The CDR3 nucleotides read TGTGCCAGCAGTCCCTGGGACAGGGGCTACGAGCAGTACTTC. It specifies CASSPWDRGYEQYF.

The chain links TRBV15 to TRBJ2-7; 7 nucleotides match TRBD1. The CDR3 has 15 residues. Per germline, CDR1 LNHNV and CDR2 YYDKDF (reference sequence). V lost 0 bases to trimming and J lost 5 bases; unmatched junction nucleotides: 7. This CDR3 reads CATSRDRTGSNEQYF. CDR3 nucleotide sequence: TGTGCCACCAGCAGAGATCGGACAGGCTCGAACGAGCAGTACTTC. The whole variable domain, filled in from reference TRBV15 and TRBJ2-7, reads DAMVIQNPRYQVTQFGKPVTLSCSQTLNHNVMYWYQQKSSQAPKLLFHYYDKDFNNEADTPDNFQSRRPNTSFCFLDIRSPGLGDTAMYLCATSRDRTGSNEQYFGPGTRLTVT.

This chain links TRBV9 with TRBJ2-1, with D perhaps TRBD2 (6 bases). Germline V gene lookup returns CDR1 SGDLS and CDR2 YYNGEE. The CDR3 covers 12 residues. V dropped 4 bases and J dropped 10 bases, with 12 bases sitting between them. The CDR3 sequence: CASSPGTREQFF. The CDR3 nucleotides are TGTGCCAGCAGCCCAGGGACTCGAGAGCAGTTCTTC.

The rearrangement uses TRBV19 and TRBJ1-1; no reliable D call. This CDR3 spans 14 amino acids. The V end was cut by 6 bases, the J end by 0 bases, with 11 bases between. CDR1 is LNHDA, CDR2 SQIVND, per germline (reference sequence). The CDR3 coding sequence is TGTGCCAGTAGGCTTTCGGGGATGAACACTGAAGCTTTCTTT. Its protein product is CASRLSGMNTEAFF. The variable domain in full, with the rest retrieved from reference TRBV19 and TRBJ1-1, is DGGITQSPKYLFRKEGQNVTLSCEQNLNHDAMYWYRQDPGQGLRLIYYSQIVNDFQKGDIAEGYSVSREKKESFPLTVTSAQKNPTAFYLCASRLSGMNTEAFFGQGTRLTVV.

The chain recombines TRBV6-1 with TRBJ2-1; 9 bases agree with TRBD2. Germline V gene sequence: CDR1 MNHNS, CDR2 SASEGT. This CDR3 is 15 amino acids long. With 8 bases clipped from V and 4 bases from J, the junction kept 9 bases outside the gene matches. The CDR3 DNA reads as TGTGCCAGCTCAGGGGCTAGCGGGACGTACAATGAGCAGTTCTTC. Translated, it gives CASSGASGTYNEQFF.

The chain combines TRBV7-7 with TRBJ2-7, with TRBD2 matching over 8 bases. Per the germline V gene, CDR1 is SSHAT and CDR2 is FNYEAQ (reference sequence). This CDR3 has 15 residues. The trim removed 11 bases at V and 0 bases at J, leaving 12 bases unmatched. CDR3 DNA: TGTGCCGTGGGACCGGCGGGAGGCCGCTCCTACGAGCAGTACTTC. Translation: CAVGPAGGRSYEQYF. Combining the CDR3 with reference TRBV7-7 and TRBJ2-7 gives the whole variable domain GAGVSQSPRYKVTKRGQDVTLRCDPISSHATLYWYQQALGQGPEFLTYFNYEAQPDKSGLPSDRFSAERPEGSISTLTIQRTEQRDSAMYRCAVGPAGGRSYEQYFGPGTRLTVT.